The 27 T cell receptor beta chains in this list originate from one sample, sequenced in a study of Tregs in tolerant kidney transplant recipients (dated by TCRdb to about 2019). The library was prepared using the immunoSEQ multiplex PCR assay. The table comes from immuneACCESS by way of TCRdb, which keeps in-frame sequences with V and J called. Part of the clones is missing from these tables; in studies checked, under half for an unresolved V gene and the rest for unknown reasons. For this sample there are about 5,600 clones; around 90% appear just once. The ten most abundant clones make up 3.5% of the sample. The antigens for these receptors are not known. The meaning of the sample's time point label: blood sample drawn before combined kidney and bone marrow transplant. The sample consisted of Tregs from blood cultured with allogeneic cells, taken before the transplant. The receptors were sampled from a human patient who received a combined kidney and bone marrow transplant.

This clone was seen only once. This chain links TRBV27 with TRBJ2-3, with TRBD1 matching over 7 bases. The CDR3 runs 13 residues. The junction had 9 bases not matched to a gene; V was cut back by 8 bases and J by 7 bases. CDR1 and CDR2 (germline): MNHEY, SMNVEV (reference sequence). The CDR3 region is CASLTGDGYTQYF. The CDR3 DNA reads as TGTGCCAGCCTAACAGGGGATGGGTATACGCAGTATTTT.

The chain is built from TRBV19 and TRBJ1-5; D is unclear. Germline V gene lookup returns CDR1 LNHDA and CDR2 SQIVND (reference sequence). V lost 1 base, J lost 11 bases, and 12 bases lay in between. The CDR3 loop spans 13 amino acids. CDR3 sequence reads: CASSIGGLLAQHF. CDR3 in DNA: TGTGCCAGTAGTATAGGTGGTCTGTTGGCCCAGCATTTT.

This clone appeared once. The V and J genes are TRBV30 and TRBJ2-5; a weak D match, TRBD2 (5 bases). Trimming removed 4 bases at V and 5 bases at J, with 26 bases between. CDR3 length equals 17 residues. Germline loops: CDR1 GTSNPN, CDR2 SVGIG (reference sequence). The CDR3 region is CAWNLPHSGNERETQYF. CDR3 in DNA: TGTGCCTGGAATCTTCCTCACAGCGGCAATGAGAGGGAGACCCAGTACTTC.

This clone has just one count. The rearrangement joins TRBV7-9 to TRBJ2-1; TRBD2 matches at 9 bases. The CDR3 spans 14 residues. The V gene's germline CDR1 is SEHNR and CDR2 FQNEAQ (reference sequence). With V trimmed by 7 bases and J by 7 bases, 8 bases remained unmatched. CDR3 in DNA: TGTGCCAGCACCCGGACTAGCGTGGGGAATGAGCAGTTCTTC. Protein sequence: CASTRTSVGNEQFF. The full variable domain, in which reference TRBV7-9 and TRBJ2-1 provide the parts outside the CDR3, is DTGVSQNPRHKITKRGQNVTFRCDPISEHNRLYWYRQTLGQGPEFLTYFQNEAQLEKSRLLSDRFSAERPKGSFSTLEIQRTEQGDSAMYLCASTRTSVGNEQFFGPGTRLTVL.

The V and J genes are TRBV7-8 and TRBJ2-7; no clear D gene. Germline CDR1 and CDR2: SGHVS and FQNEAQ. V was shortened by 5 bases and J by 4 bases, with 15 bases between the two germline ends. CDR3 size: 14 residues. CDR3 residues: CASSLGPQKYEQYF. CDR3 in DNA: TGTGCCAGCAGCCTCGGCCCACAGAAATACGAGCAGTACTTC.

The CDR3 DNA reads as TGTGCCAGCAGGACCGGCCAAGGCAGCCACTACACCTTC. This codes for CASRTGQGSHYTF. The chain is built from TRBV6-5 and TRBJ1-2; D remains ambiguous. The length of the CDR3 is 13 residues. With 6 bases removed from V and 10 bases from J, the gap between germline ends came to 18 bases. CDR1 and CDR2 from the germline V gene are MNHEY and SVGAGI.

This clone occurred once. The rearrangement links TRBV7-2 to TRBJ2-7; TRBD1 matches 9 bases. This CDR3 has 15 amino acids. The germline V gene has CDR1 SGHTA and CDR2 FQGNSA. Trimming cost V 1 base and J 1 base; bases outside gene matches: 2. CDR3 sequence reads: CASSLGGQGSYEQYF. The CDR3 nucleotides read TGTGCCAGCAGCTTAGGGGGACAGGGATCCTACGAGCAGTACTTC.

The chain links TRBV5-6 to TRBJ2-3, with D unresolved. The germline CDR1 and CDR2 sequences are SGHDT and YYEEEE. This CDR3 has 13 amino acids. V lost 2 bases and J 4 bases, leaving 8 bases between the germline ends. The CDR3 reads CASSFVGSDTQYF. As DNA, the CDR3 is TGTGCCAGCAGCTTTGTTGGGTCAGATACGCAGTATTTT.

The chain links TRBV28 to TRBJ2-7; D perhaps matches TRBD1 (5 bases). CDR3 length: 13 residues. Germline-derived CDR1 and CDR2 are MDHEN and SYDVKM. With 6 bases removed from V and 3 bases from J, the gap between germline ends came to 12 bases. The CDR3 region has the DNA TGTGCCAGCAGGAGCGCACAGGACTACGAGCAGTACTTC. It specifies CASRSAQDYEQYF.

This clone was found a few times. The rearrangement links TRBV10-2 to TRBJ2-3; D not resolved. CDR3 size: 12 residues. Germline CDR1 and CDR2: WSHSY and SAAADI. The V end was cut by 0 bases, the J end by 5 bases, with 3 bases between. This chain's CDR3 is CASSESRDTQYF. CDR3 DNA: TGCGCCAGCAGTGAGTCCAGAGATACGCAGTATTTT.

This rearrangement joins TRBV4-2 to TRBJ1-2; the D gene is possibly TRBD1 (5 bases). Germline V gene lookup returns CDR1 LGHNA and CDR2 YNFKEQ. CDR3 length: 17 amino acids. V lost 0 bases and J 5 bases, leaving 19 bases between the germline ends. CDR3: CASSQDPLIGGGYGYTF. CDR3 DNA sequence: TGTGCCAGCAGCCAAGATCCCCTGATCGGGGGAGGGTATGGCTACACCTTC.

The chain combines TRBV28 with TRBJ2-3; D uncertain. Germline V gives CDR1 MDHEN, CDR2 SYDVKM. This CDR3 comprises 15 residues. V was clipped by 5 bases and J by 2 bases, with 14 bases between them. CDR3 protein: CASSPAWVDTDTQYF. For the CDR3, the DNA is TGTGCCAGCAGTCCTGCCTGGGTAGACACAGATACGCAGTATTTT.

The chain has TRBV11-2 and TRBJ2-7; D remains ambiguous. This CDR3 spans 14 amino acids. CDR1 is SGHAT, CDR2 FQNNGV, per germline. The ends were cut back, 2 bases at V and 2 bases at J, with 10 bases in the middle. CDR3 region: CASSLSPNAYEQYF. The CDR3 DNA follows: TGTGCCAGCAGCTTAAGTCCGAACGCCTACGAGCAGTACTTC.

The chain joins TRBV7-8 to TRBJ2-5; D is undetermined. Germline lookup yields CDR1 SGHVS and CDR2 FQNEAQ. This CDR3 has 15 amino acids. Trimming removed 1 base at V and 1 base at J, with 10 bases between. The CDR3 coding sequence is TGTGCCAGCAGCTTAGGGTACCCACCCCAAGAGACCCAGTACTTC. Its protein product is CASSLGYPPQETQYF.

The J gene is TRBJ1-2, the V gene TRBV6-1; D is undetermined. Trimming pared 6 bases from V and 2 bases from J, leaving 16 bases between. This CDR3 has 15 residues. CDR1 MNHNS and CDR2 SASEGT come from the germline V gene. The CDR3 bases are TGTGCCAGCAGGCCCCGAGGGAGGGCCAACTATGGCTACACCTTC. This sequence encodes CASRPRGRANYGYTF.

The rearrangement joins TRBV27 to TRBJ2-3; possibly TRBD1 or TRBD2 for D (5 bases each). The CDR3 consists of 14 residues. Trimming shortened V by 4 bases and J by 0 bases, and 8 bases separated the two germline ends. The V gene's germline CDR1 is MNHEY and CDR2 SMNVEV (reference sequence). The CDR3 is CASSWGTSTDTQYF. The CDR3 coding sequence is TGTGCCAGCAGTTGGGGGACCAGCACAGATACGCAGTATTTT.

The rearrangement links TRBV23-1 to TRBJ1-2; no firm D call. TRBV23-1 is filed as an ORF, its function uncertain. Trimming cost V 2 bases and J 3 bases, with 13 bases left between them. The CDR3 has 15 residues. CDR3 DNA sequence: TGCGCCAGCAGTCAAGTGGGTAAAGAGGACTATGGCTACACCTTC. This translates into CASSQVGKEDYGYTF.

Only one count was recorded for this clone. The CDR3 DNA sequence: TGTGCCATCAGTCTGATAGGGGGGAGCTACGAGCAGTACTTC. Amino acid sequence: CAISLIGGSYEQYF. V and J are TRBV10-3 and TRBJ2-7; D may correspond to TRBD1 or TRBD2 (6 bases each). This CDR3 is built from 14 residues. Trimming stripped 5 bases from V and 3 bases from J, with 14 bases between. From germline, CDR1 is ENHRY and CDR2 SYGVKD.

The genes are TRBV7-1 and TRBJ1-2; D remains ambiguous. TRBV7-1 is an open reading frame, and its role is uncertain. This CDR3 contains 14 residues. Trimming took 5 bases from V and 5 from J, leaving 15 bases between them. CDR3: CASSPGLNSYGYTF. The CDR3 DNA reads TGTGCCAGCAGCCCGGGCCTCAATTCATATGGCTACACCTTC.

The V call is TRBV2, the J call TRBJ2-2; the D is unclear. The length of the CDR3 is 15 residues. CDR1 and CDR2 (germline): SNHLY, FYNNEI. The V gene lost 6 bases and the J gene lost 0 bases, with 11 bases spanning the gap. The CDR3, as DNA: TGTGCCAGCAGCGTGACAAAGACGAACACCGGGGAGCTGTTTTTT. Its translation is CASSVTKTNTGELFF. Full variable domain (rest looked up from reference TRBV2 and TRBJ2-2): EPEVTQTPSHQVTQMGQEVILRCVPISNHLYFYWYRQILGQKVEFLVSFYNNEISEKSEIFDDQFSVERPDGSNFTLKIRSTKLEDSAMYFCASSVTKTNTGELFFGEGSRLTVL.

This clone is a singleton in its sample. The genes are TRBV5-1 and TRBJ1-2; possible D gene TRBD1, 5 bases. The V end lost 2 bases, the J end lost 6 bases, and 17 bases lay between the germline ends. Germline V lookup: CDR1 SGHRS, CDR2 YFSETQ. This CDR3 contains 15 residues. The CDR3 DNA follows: TGCGCCAGCAGCTTTGCTGGGGGTACATTCGATGGCTACACCTTC. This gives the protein CASSFAGGTFDGYTF.

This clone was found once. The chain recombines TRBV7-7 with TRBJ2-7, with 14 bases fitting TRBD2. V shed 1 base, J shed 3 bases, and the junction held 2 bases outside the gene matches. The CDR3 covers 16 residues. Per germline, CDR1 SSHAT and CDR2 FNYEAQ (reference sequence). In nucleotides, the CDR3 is TGTGCCAGCAGCTTAGGGACTAGCGGGAGGTTCTACGAGCAGTACTTC. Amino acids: CASSLGTSGRFYEQYF.

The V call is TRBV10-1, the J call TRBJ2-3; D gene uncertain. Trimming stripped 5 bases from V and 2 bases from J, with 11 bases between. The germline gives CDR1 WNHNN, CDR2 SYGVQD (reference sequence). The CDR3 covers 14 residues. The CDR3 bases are TGCGCCAGCAGTCGCGGCCTGAACACAGATACGCAGTATTTT. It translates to CASSRGLNTDTQYF.

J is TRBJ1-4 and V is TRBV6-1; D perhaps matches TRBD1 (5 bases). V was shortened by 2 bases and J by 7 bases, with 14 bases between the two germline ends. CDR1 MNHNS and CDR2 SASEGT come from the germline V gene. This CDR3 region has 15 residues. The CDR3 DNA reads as TGTGCCAGCAGTGAATCCGGCCAGGGACGTGAAAAACTGTTTTTT. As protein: CASSESGQGREKLFF.

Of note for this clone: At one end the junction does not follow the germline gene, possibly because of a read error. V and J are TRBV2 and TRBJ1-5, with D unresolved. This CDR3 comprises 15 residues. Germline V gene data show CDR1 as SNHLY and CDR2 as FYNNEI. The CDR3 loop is CASSESAVFYQSQHF. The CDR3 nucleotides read TGCGCCAGCAGTGAAAGTGCGGTTTTTTATCAGTCCCAGCATTTT.

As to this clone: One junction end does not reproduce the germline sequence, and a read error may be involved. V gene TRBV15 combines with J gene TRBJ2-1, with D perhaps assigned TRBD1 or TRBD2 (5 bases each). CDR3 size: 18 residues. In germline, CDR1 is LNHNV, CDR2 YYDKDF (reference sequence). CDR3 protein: CATRRDPPFGTNYNEQFF. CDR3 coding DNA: TGTGCCACCAGGAGAGACCCTCCCTTCGGGACCAACTACAATGAGCAGTTCTTC.

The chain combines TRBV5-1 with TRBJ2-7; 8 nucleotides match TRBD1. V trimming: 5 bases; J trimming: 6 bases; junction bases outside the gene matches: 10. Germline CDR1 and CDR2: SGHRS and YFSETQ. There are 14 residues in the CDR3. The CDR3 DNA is TGCGCCAGCAGTCCTGGACAGGGAAGGGGCGAGCAGTACTTC. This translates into CASSPGQGRGEQYF.